The present T cell receptor (beta chain) was sequenced within a study of TIL therapy for anti-PD-1-resistant metastatic lung cancer. Study-level background: Most patients had lung adenocarcinoma. Study results and caveats: Patients were highly selected, enriched for treatment-naive, never-smoker and oncogene-addicted cases. Infused TIL clonotypes partially replaced the baseline blood repertoire, then decayed over months.

The time point is: pre-treatment sample, taken before nivolumab and TIL therapy. The immunoSEQ assay was v3. Libraries were sequenced to 2 million to 2.5 million read pairs (survey) or roughly 5-6.5 million (deep). The table came from immunoSEQ multiplex PCR; TCRdb's copy has only in-frame clones and leaves some out. This table holds tens of thousands of clones, about 70% found once. This clone came up once. Its antigen remains unknown. The CDR3 runs to 14 residues. CDR1 is LNHDA, CDR2 SQIVND, per germline (reference sequence). V lost 8 bases and J lost 7; bases outside the gene matches: 9. The origin of this receptor is a woman between 25 and 85 years old with non-small cell lung cancer. Sequenced material: blood, taken at baseline. This chain uses TRBV19 with TRBJ2-1; 9 nucleotides match TRBD1. The CDR3 DNA reads TGTGCCAGTGGAGCCGGGACAGGGATGAATGAGCAGTTCTTC. Protein: CASGAGTGMNEQFF.